The TCR beta chain under discussion was sequenced for a study of human thymus T cells. Regarding the study as a whole: Gene usage (both V and J) appeared biased in thymic and blood repertoires.

This CDR3 contains 15 residues. The V gene end was trimmed by 1 base and the J gene end by 4 bases; junction bases not matched to a gene: 4. The germline V gene encodes CDR1 MNHEY and CDR2 SVGAGI. Libraries were prepared by immunoSEQ multiplex PCR; TCRdb keeps only in-frame clonotypes and omits some of them. Of roughly 86,000 clones listed, just over 95% are singletons. Obtained as resections during corrective heart surgery, the thymus tissue was then studied. This clone was recorded only once. Antigen unknown. This TCR was sampled from a boy under two years old with a congenital heart defect but otherwise immunologically healthy. V gene TRBV6-5 combines with J gene TRBJ2-7; 10 positions agree with TRBD1. What was sequenced was thymus tissue. In nucleotides, the CDR3 is TGTGCCAGCAGTTACTTAGGGGACAGGGGTTACGAGCAGTACTTC. Translated, it gives CASSYLGDRGYEQYF.